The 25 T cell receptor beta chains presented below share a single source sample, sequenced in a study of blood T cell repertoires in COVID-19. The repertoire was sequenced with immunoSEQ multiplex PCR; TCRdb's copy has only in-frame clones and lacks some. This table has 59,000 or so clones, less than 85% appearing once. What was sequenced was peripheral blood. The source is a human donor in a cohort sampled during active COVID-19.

The CDR3 spells CASSYGQGVHEQYF. For the CDR3, the DNA is TGTGCCAGCAGTTACGGACAGGGGGTCCACGAGCAGTACTTC. The chain has TRBV6-6 and TRBJ2-7; 10 nucleotides line up with TRBD1. The V and J ends lost 2 bases and 5 bases, in that order; junction bases with no gene match: 3. From germline, CDR1 is MNHNY and CDR2 SVGAGI (reference sequence). The CDR3 has 14 residues.

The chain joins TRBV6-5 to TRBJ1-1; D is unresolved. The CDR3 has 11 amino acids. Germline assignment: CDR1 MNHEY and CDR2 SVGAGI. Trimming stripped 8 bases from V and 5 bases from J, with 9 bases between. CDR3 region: CASGQRTEAFF. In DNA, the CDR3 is TGTGCCAGCGGGCAGAGAACTGAAGCTTTCTTT.

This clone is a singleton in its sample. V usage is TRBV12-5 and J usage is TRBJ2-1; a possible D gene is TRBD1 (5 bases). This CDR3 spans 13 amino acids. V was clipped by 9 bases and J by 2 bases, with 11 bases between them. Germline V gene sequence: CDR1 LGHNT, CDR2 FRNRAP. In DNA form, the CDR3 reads TGTGCTAGCCAATCACAGGCCTACAATGAGCAGTTCTTC. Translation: CASQSQAYNEQFF. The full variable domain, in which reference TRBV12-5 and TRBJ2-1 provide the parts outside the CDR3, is DARVTQTPRHKVTEMGQEVTMRCQPILGHNTVFWYRQTMMQGLELLAYFRNRAPLDDSGMPKDRFSAEMPDATLATLKIQPSEPRDSAVYFCASQSQAYNEQFFGPGTRLTVL.

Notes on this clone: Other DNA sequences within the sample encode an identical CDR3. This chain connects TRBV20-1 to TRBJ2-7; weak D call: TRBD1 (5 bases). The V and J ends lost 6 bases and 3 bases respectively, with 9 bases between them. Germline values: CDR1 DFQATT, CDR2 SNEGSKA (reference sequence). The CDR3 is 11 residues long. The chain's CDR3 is CSALRGYEQYF. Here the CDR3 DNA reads TGCAGTGCCCTAAGGGGCTACGAGCAGTACTTC.

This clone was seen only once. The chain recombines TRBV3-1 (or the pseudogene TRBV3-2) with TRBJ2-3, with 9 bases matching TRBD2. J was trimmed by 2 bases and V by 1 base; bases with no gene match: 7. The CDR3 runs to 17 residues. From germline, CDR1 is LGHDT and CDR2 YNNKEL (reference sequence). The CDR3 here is CASSQATSGGLTDTQYF. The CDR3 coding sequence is TGTGCCAGCAGCCAAGCCACCAGCGGGGGGCTCACAGATACGCAGTATTTT.

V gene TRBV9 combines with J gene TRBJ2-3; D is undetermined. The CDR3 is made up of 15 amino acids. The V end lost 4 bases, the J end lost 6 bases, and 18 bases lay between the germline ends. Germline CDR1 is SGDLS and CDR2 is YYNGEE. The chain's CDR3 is CASSPTASLLDTQYF. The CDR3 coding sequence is TGTGCCAGCAGCCCCACAGCCAGCCTGTTGGATACGCAGTATTTT.

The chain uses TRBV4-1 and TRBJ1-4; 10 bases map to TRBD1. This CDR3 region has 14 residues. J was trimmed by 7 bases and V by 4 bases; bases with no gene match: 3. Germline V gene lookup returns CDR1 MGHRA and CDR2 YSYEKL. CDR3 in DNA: TGCGCCAGCAGCCTTGGACAGGGGGGTGAAAAACTGTTTTTT. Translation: CASSLGQGGEKLFF.

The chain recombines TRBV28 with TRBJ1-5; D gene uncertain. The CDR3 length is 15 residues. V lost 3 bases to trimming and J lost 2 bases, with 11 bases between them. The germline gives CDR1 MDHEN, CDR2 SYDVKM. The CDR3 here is CASSLYKAGNQPQHF. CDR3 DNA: TGTGCCAGCAGTTTGTATAAAGCGGGCAATCAGCCCCAGCATTTT.

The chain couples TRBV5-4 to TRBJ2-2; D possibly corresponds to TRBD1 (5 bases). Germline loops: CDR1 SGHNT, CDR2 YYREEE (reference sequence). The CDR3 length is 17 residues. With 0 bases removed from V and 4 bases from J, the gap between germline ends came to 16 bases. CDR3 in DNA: TGTGCCAGCAGCTTGGAGGAATGGGGCTCGGGCACCGGGGAGCTGTTTTTT. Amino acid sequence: CASSLEEWGSGTGELFF.

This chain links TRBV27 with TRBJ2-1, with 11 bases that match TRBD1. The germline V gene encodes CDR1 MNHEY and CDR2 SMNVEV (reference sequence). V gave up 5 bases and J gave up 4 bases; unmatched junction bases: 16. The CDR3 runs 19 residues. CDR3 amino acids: CASSRDRGVEFGPYNEQFF. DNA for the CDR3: TGTGCCAGCAGTCGGGACAGGGGGGTTGAGTTTGGTCCATACAATGAGCAGTTCTTC.

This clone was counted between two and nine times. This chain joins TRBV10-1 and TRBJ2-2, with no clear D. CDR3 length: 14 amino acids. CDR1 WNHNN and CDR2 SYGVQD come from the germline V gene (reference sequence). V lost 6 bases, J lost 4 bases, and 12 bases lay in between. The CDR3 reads CASSLERGTGELFF. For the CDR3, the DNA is TGCGCCAGCAGCCTGGAGAGAGGCACCGGGGAGCTGTTTTTT.

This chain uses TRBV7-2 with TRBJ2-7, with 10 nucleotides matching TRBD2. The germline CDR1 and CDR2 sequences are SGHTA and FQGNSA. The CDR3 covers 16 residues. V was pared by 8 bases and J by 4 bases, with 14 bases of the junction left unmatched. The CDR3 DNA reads TGTGCCAGCGTACCGCGAGCGGGGGGGCGTTGGTACGAGCAGTACTTC. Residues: CASVPRAGGRWYEQYF. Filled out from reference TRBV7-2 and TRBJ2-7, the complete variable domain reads GAGVSQSPSNKVTEKGKDVELRCDPISGHTALYWYRQSLGQGLEFLIYFQGNSAPDKSGLPSDRFSAERTGGSVSTLTIQRTQQEDSAVYLCASVPRAGGRWYEQYFGPGTRLTVT.

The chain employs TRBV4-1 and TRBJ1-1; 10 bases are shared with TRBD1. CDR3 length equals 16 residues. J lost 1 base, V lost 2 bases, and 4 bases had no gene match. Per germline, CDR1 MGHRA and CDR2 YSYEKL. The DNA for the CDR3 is TGCGCCAGCAGCCAAACCCGGACAGGGGGGAACACTGAAGCTTTCTTT. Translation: CASSQTRTGGNTEAFF.

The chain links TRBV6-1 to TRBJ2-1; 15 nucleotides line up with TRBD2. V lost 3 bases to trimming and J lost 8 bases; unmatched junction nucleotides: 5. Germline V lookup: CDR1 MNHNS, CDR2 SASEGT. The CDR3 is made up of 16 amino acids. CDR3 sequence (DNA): TGTGCCAGCAGTGACTGGACTAGCGGGGGGGCGTATGAGCAGTTCTTC. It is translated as CASSDWTSGGAYEQFF.

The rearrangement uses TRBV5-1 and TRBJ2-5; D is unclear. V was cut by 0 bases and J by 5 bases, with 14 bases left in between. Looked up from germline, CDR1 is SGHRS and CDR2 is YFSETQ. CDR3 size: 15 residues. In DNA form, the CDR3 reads TGCGCCAGCAGCTTGGAATCATCCCCGGGTGAGACCCAGTACTTC. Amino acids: CASSLESSPGETQYF.

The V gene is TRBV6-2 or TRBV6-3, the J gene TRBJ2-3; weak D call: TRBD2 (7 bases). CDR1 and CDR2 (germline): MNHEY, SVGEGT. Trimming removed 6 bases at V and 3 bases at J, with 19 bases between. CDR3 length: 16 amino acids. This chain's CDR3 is CASSPPGGGGTDTQYF. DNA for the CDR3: TGTGCCAGCAGCCCGCCCGGAGGGGGGGGTACAGATACGCAGTATTTT.

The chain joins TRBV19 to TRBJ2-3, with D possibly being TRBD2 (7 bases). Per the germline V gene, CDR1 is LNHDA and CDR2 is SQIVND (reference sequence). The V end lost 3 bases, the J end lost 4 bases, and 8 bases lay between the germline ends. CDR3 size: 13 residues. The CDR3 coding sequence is TGTGCCAGTAGTATCGGGGGGCCAGATACGCAGTATTTT. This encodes CASSIGGPDTQYF.

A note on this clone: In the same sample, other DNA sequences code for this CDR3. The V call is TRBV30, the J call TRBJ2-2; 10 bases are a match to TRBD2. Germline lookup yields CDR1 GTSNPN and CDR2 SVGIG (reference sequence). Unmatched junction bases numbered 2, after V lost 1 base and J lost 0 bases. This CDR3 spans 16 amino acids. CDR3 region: CAWSGLAGANTGELFF. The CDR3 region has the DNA TGTGCCTGGAGTGGCCTAGCGGGGGCGAACACCGGGGAGCTGTTTTTT.

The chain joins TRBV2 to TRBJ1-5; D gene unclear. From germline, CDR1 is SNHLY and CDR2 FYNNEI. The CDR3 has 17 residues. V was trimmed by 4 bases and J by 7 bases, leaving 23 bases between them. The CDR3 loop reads CASSALVSGSGSQPQHF. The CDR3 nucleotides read TGTGCCAGCAGTGCTTTAGTTTCGGGGTCCGGGTCGCAGCCCCAGCATTTT.

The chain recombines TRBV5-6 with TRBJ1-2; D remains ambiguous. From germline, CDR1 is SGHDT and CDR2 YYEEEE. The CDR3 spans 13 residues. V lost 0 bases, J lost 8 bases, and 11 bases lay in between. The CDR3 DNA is TGTGCCAGCAGCTTGGGAGGTTCTCGGGGCTACACCTTC. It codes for CASSLGGSRGYTF.

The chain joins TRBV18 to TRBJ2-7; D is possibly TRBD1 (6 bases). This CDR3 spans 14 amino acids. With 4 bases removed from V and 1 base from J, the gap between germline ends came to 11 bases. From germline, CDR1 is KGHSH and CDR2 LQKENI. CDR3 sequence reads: CASSLDSASYEQYF. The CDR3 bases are TGTGCCAGCTCACTGGACAGTGCTTCCTACGAGCAGTACTTC.

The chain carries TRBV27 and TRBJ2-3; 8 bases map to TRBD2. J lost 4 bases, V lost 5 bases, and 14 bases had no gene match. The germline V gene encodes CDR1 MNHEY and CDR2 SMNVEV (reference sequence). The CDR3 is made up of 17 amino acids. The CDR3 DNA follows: TGTGCCAGCAGTCCGTTTCATCCTAGCGGGCATTCAGATACGCAGTATTTT. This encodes CASSPFHPSGHSDTQYF.

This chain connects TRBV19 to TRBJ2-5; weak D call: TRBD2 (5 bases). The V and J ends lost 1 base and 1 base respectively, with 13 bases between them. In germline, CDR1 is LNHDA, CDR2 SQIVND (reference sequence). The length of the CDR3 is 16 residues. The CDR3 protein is CASSIASPGFQETQYF. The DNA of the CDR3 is TGTGCCAGTAGTATAGCGTCTCCGGGGTTCCAAGAGACCCAGTACTTC. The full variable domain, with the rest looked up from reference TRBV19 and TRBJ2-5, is DGGITQSPKYLFRKEGQNVTLSCEQNLNHDAMYWYRQDPGQGLRLIYYSQIVNDFQKGDIAEGYSVSREKKESFPLTVTSAQKNPTAFYLCASSIASPGFQETQYFGPGTRLLVL.

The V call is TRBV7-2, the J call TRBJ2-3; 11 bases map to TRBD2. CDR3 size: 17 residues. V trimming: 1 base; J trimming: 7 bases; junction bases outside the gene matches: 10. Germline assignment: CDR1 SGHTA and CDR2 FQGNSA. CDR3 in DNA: TGTGCCAGCAGCTTAGTGGATAGCGGGGGGGCCCCGAATACGCAGTATTTT. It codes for CASSLVDSGGAPNTQYF.

The chain's CDR3 is CASSPQYAGQEVYEQYF. In DNA form, the CDR3 reads TGTGCCAGCAGCCCACAATATGCGGGACAGGAGGTCTACGAGCAGTACTTC. V usage is TRBV7-6 and J usage is TRBJ2-7, with TRBD1 identical over 8 bases. Per germline, CDR1 SGHVS and CDR2 FNYEAQ. This CDR3 spans 17 amino acids. The V and J ends lost 5 bases and 3 bases, in that order; junction bases with no gene match: 15.